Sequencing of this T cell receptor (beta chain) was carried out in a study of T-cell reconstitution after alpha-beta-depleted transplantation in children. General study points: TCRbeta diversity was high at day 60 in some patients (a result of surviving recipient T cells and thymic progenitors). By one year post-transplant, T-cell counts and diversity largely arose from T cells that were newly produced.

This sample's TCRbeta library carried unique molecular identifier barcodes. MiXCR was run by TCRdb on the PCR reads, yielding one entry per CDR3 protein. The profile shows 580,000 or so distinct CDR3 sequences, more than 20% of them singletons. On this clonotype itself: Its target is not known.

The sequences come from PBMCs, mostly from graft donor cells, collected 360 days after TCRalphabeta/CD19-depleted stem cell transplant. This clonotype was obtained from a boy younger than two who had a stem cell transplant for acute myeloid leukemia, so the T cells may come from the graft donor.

The CDR3 DNA sequence: TGTGCCAGCAGTTTCAATGTTTTCGCGACGGCTTTCTTT. Translating gives CASSFNVFATAFF. The chain uses TRBV12-3 or TRBV12-4 and TRBJ1-1; D is ambiguous. The V end was cut by 3 bases, the J end by 11 bases, with 16 bases between. This CDR3 comprises 13 residues.